This entry describes one TCR beta chain. Its antigen is unknown. PCR was performed using 60 Vbeta and 13 Jbeta primers. The method was immunoSEQ multiplex PCR; TCRdb's version includes in-frame clones alone and lacks a portion of them. The data contain more than 95,000 clones, 55% to 75% of them seen just once; the ten biggest clones take up less than 5%. This specimen comes from a study of cytomegalovirus exposure and HLA in healthy donors. Overall study: In a previous analysis, some 120 million unique TCR beta sequences were found from 150 million to 200 million T cells. General study results and limits: Within a later analysis, the majority of CMV-associated TCR beta chains appeared HLA-restricted. CMV serostatus was the sole immune exposure information available.

The CDR3 length is 14 residues. Looked up from germline, CDR1 is GTSNPN and CDR2 is SVGIG (reference sequence). Between the trimmed V and J ends, which lost 4 bases and 0 bases, there was a span of 10 bases. The chain employs TRBV30 and TRBJ1-5, with D uncertain. This clonotype originated in a man younger than 40 in good health and CMV-seronegative. Sequenced sample: PBMCs. CDR3 protein: CAWIDSISNQPQHF. The CDR3 bases are TGTGCCTGGATTGACTCCATTAGCAATCAGCCCCAGCATTTT.